Shown below are 31 T cell receptor beta chains from a single sample sequenced in a study of cytomegalovirus exposure and HLA in healthy donors. It was with 60 Vbeta and 13 Jbeta primers that the PCR ran. Sequenced by immunoSEQ multiplex PCR; TCRdb stores in-frame clones only, minus some. The sample consists of about 170,000 clones, 75% to 90% of them appearing once. Sequenced: PBMCs. Receptors originate from a boy between 2 and 10 years old in good health and CMV-seronegative.

This clone was observed a few times. The chain recombines TRBV28 with TRBJ2-2, with D possibly TRBD1 on 5 matching bases. The CDR3 totals 13 residues. V gave up 6 bases and J gave up 7 bases, with 12 bases separating them. The germline V gene has CDR1 MDHEN and CDR2 SYDVKM. CDR3 in DNA: TGTGCCAGCAGGCCTCAGGGCGGCGGGGAGCTGTTTTTT. Its translation is CASRPQGGGELFF.

The V and J genes are TRBV6-5 and TRBJ2-5; 8 nucleotides line up with TRBD1. V was clipped by 5 bases and J by 6 bases; unmatched bases: 8. The CDR3 is 14 amino acids. CDR1 is MNHEY and CDR2 is SVGAGI in the germline V gene. The DNA for the CDR3 is TGTGCCAGCAGTCCAGGGGGCAGCGTGAAGACCCAGTACTTC. Translated: CASSPGGSVKTQYF.

Points on this clone: Sequence at one end of the junction differs from germline and may be a read error. J is TRBJ1-3 and V is TRBV6-6; D may be TRBD1 (5 bases). Germline V gene lookup returns CDR1 MNHNY and CDR2 SVGAGI (reference sequence). This CDR3 is built from 13 residues. The CDR3 DNA sequence: TGTGCCAGCAGTTGGGACTCTGGAAACGCCATATATTTT. Translation: CASSWDSGNAIYF.

This sequence joins TRBV29-1 and TRBJ2-5; TRBD2 agrees at 8 bases. The germline V gene encodes CDR1 SQVTM and CDR2 ANQGSEA. After removal of 4 bases from V and 1 base from J, the junction contained 8 bases not matched to a gene. The CDR3 runs 15 residues. This chain's CDR3 is CSVVRTGGPQETQYF. CDR3 nucleotides: TGCAGCGTTGTAAGGACGGGGGGGCCCCAAGAGACCCAGTACTTC.

The J gene is TRBJ1-4, the V gene TRBV7-2, with no clear D. V was trimmed by 1 base and J by 0 bases, leaving 9 bases between them. Germline CDR1 and CDR2: SGHTA and FQGNSA. CDR3 size: 16 residues. DNA of the CDR3: TGTGCCAGCAGCTTAGGGTTGAGAACAACTAATGAAAAACTGTTTTTT. This sequence encodes CASSLGLRTTNEKLFF.

The J gene is TRBJ2-4, the V gene TRBV9; tentative D call: TRBD2 (5 bases). The CDR3 spans 17 residues. Germline values: CDR1 SGDLS, CDR2 YYNGEE. V shed 4 bases and J shed 2 bases, with 19 bases lying between them. CDR3 region: CASSIHPGDWTKNIQYF. The CDR3 DNA follows: TGTGCCAGCAGCATACACCCCGGGGATTGGACCAAAAACATTCAGTACTTC.

This chain uses TRBV18 with TRBJ1-4, with 7 bases that match TRBD1. V was clipped by 3 bases and J by 7 bases; unmatched bases: 5. This CDR3 has 14 amino acids. CDR1 is KGHSH, CDR2 LQKENI, per germline. CDR3 DNA sequence: TGTGCCAGCTCACCGACAGGGTTTAGTGAAAAACTGTTTTTT. As protein: CASSPTGFSEKLFF.

V usage is TRBV19 and J usage is TRBJ1-4; 7 nucleotides line up with TRBD1. CDR1 is LNHDA, CDR2 SQIVND, per germline (reference sequence). V trimming: 6 bases; J trimming: 7 bases; junction bases outside the gene matches: 5. The CDR3 contains 13 residues. CDR3 residues: CASSHRGTEKLFF. CDR3 bases: TGTGCCAGTAGCCACAGGGGTACTGAAAAACTGTTTTTT.

This sequence joins TRBV11-2 and TRBJ1-2; 9 positions agree with TRBD1. V gave up 1 base and J gave up 3 bases; unmatched junction bases: 9. The CDR3 spans 17 residues. CDR1 and CDR2 (germline): SGHAT, FQNNGV. The CDR3 region has the DNA TGTGCCAGCAGCTTAGGGGACAGGGTGAAACTAGACTATGGCTACACCTTC. As protein: CASSLGDRVKLDYGYTF.

The CDR3 loop reads CATRGLAGGREETQYF. The DNA for the CDR3 is TGCGCCACCAGGGGACTAGCGGGAGGGCGGGAAGAGACCCAGTACTTC. This chain connects TRBV10-2 to TRBJ2-5, with TRBD2 matching 16 bases. CDR3 length: 16 amino acids. V gave up 10 bases and J gave up 3 bases; unmatched junction bases: 8. Germline V gene lookup returns CDR1 WSHSY and CDR2 SAAADI.

In its sample, this clone was seen once. This rearrangement joins TRBV6-1 to TRBJ2-3; D possibly corresponds to TRBD2 (7 bases). The CDR3 consists of 14 residues. The V gene lost 6 bases and the J gene lost 4 bases, with 14 bases spanning the gap. Germline V gives CDR1 MNHNS, CDR2 SASEGT. The CDR3 DNA sequence: TGTGCCAGCAGCACCGGGGGGCCAGCAGATACGCAGTATTTT. It yields the protein CASSTGGPADTQYF.

The chain has TRBV2 and TRBJ2-5, with a possible D match to TRBD2 (7 bases). The J call is doubtful: the DNA matches TRBJ2-7 better. This CDR3 has 13 residues. Germline CDR1 and CDR2: SNHLY and FYNNEI. The CDR3 nucleotides are TGTGCCAGCGGGGGGGACACAACCTACGAGCAGTACTTC. Protein: CASGGDTTYEQYF.

The chain uses TRBV6-5 and TRBJ1-1, with D unclear. CDR1 is MNHEY, CDR2 SVGAGI, per germline. Trimming removed 5 bases at V and 0 bases at J, with 10 bases between. The CDR3 totals 14 residues. CDR3 in DNA: TGTGCCAGCAGTGACGCTAGGATGAACACTGAAGCTTTCTTT. It is translated as CASSDARMNTEAFF.

The CDR3 nucleotides are TGTGCCAGCAGCCCCGACAGGGGAGCCAATGAGCAGTTCTTC. Its translation: CASSPDRGANEQFF. The chain carries TRBV27 and TRBJ2-1; 8 bases are a match to TRBD1. CDR3 length: 14 amino acids. J lost 6 bases, V lost 6 bases, and 7 bases had no gene match. Per the germline V gene, CDR1 is MNHEY and CDR2 is SMNVEV (reference sequence).

The chain's CDR3 is CASSPPGLAGYYEQFF. Here the CDR3 DNA reads TGTGCCAGCAGCCCTCCGGGACTAGCGGGTTACTACGAGCAGTTCTTC. The rearrangement uses TRBV11-2 and TRBJ2-1; TRBD2 matches at 12 bases. The CDR3 length is 16 residues. V was clipped by 5 bases and J by 10 bases; unmatched bases: 12. Germline values: CDR1 SGHAT, CDR2 FQNNGV.

CDR3 coding DNA: TGTGCCAGCAGAGCCCCAGGGTGGGCTAAAGAGACCCAGTACTTC. Translated: CASRAPGWAKETQYF. The rearrangement links TRBV2 to TRBJ2-5; D is possibly TRBD1 (5 bases). The germline gives CDR1 SNHLY, CDR2 FYNNEI. The CDR3 runs to 15 residues. Trimming shortened V by 6 bases and J by 3 bases, and 17 bases separated the two germline ends.

The rearrangement uses TRBV2 and TRBJ2-3; 7 bases are shared with TRBD2. J gave up 2 bases and V 4 bases, and 6 bases lay outside the gene matches. CDR3 length equals 15 residues. Germline CDR1 reads SNHLY; CDR2 reads FYNNEI. The CDR3 protein is CASSGPSGYTDTQYF. The CDR3 nucleotides read TGTGCCAGCAGTGGACCTAGCGGATACACAGATACGCAGTATTTT.

The chain is built from TRBV6-1 and TRBJ2-1, with D possibly being TRBD2 (5 bases). The CDR3 runs to 17 residues. CDR1 is MNHNS and CDR2 is SASEGT in the germline V gene. Between the trimmed V and J ends, which lost 1 base and 4 bases, there was a span of 17 bases. Here the CDR3 reads CASSEDEGARPYNEQFF. The CDR3 DNA is TGTGCCAGCAGTGAAGATGAGGGAGCACGGCCATACAATGAGCAGTTCTTC.

There are a few counts of this clone. This rearrangement joins TRBV7-8 to TRBJ2-1; weak D call: TRBD2 (5 bases). Germline assignment: CDR1 SGHVS and CDR2 FQNEAQ. Trimming took off 5 bases at V and 0 bases at J, with 11 bases between the two ends. This CDR3 comprises 15 residues. The CDR3 loop is CASSRSGSSYNEQFF. As DNA, the CDR3 is TGTGCCAGCAGCAGAAGCGGTAGCTCCTACAATGAGCAGTTCTTC.

The chain has TRBV5-4 and TRBJ2-7; unclear D gene. The V gene lost 3 bases and the J gene lost 3 bases, with 10 bases spanning the gap. This CDR3 spans 13 amino acids. The germline V gene encodes CDR1 SGHNT and CDR2 YYREEE (reference sequence). The CDR3 region is CASSSTPGYEQYF. CDR3 nucleotides: TGTGCCAGCAGCTCTACACCAGGCTACGAGCAGTACTTC.

The CDR3 spells CASSQLGLAGGNEQFF. The CDR3 nucleotides read TGCGCCAGCAGCCAACTAGGACTAGCGGGAGGGAATGAGCAGTTCTTC. The genes are TRBV4-1 and TRBJ2-1; 15 nucleotides match TRBD2. CDR1 is MGHRA and CDR2 is YSYEKL in the germline V gene. Trimming at V came to 2 bases and at J to 7 bases, leaving 3 bases not matched to a gene. CDR3 length: 16 residues.

The V and J genes are TRBV30 and TRBJ2-1, with D tentatively TRBD1 (5 bases). Trimming removed 7 bases from V and 0 bases from J, with 10 bases in between. Germline V gene sequence: CDR1 GTSNPN, CDR2 SVGIG (reference sequence). The CDR3 has 13 amino acids. CDR3 loop: CAFRDYSYNEQFF. For the CDR3, the DNA is TGTGCCTTCAGGGATTACTCCTACAATGAGCAGTTCTTC. The full variable domain, its missing parts supplied by reference TRBV30 and TRBJ2-1, is SQTIHQWPATLVQPVGSPLSLECTVEGTSNPNLYWYRQAAGRGLQLLFYSVGIGQISSEVPQNLSASRPQDRQFILSSKKLLLSDSGFYLCAFRDYSYNEQFFGPGTRLTVL.

The chain recombines TRBV19 with TRBJ2-7; 11 bases fit TRBD2. Germline V gene sequence: CDR1 LNHDA, CDR2 SQIVND (reference sequence). This CDR3 is built from 15 residues. V lost 3 bases to trimming and J lost 5 bases; unmatched junction nucleotides: 6. DNA for the CDR3: TGTGCCAGTAGTATCACTAGCGGGAGTTCCCACGAGCAGTACTTC. Residues: CASSITSGSSHEQYF.

V gene TRBV10-3 combines with J gene TRBJ2-7; 8 nucleotides align to TRBD2. Germline V gene lookup returns CDR1 ENHRY and CDR2 SYGVKD. Germline trimming cut 3 bases from V and 2 bases from J; bases unmatched to any gene: 3. The CDR3 has 14 residues. The DNA of the CDR3 is TGTGCCATCAGTGAACGGGGGGGGACCTACGAGCAGTACGTC. Amino acids: CAISERGGTYEQYV.

The chain is built from TRBV29-1 and TRBJ1-2, with D tentatively TRBD1 (6 bases). V dropped 7 bases and J dropped 7 bases, with 13 bases sitting between them. Germline V gene sequence: CDR1 SQVTM, CDR2 ANQGSEA. This CDR3 is built from 11 residues. As DNA, the CDR3 is TGCAGCGCCCTAAGGGGGATTGGCTACACCTTC. Its protein product is CSALRGIGYTF.

The sample holds one count of this clone. The chain uses TRBV6-5 and TRBJ1-2; 9 bases fit TRBD1. V lost 4 bases, J lost 6 bases, and 6 bases stayed unmatched. This CDR3 spans 14 amino acids. Germline V gene sequence: CDR1 MNHEY, CDR2 SVGAGI. CDR3 nucleotides: TGTGCCAGCAGTTCGGATGGGACAGGGAATGGCTACACCTTC. This sequence encodes CASSSDGTGNGYTF.

A single count supports this clone. The chain uses TRBV7-8 and TRBJ2-5, with TRBD2 identical over 7 bases. The germline V gene encodes CDR1 SGHVS and CDR2 FQNEAQ. The length of the CDR3 is 13 residues. J was trimmed by 9 bases and V by 3 bases; bases with no gene match: 7. The CDR3 region has the DNA TGTGCCAGCAGCTTGGGACTCCGGGGGGCCCAGTACTTC. This sequence encodes CASSLGLRGAQYF.

The rearrangement uses TRBV15 and TRBJ1-1, with 12 nucleotides matching TRBD1. V lost 6 bases to trimming and J lost 8 bases; unmatched junction nucleotides: 10. The CDR3 is 15 amino acids. CDR1 and CDR2 (germline): LNHNV, YYDKDF (reference sequence). As DNA, the CDR3 is TGTGCCACCAGAGGGGACAGGGGGCTCGGTGAAGAAGCTTTCTTT. Protein sequence: CATRGDRGLGEEAFF.

CDR3 residues: CASRRLAALSYEQYF. The DNA for the CDR3 is TGTGCCAGCAGGAGACTAGCGGCCTTATCCTACGAGCAGTACTTC. V is TRBV7-8 and J is TRBJ2-7; 9 bases align to TRBD2. The germline CDR1 and CDR2 sequences are SGHVS and FQNEAQ. J lost 1 base, V lost 6 bases, and 7 bases had no gene match. The CDR3 runs 15 residues.

V usage is TRBV10-1 and J usage is TRBJ2-1, with 13 positions matching TRBD2. Germline values: CDR1 WNHNN, CDR2 SYGVQD (reference sequence). The trim removed 0 bases at V and 1 base at J, leaving 0 bases unmatched. CDR3 length: 17 amino acids. The CDR3, as DNA: TGCGCCAGCAGTGAGTCGACTAGCGGGGGGTCCTACAATGAGCAGTTCTTC. As protein: CASSESTSGGSYNEQFF.

The rearrangement joins TRBV30 to TRBJ2-7, with D uncertain. Germline assignment: CDR1 GTSNPN and CDR2 SVGIG (reference sequence). This CDR3 region has 12 residues. V was cut by 1 base and J by 2 bases, with 6 bases left in between. The CDR3 sequence: CAWSGATYEQYF. CDR3 in DNA: TGTGCCTGGAGTGGGGCTACCTACGAGCAGTACTTC.